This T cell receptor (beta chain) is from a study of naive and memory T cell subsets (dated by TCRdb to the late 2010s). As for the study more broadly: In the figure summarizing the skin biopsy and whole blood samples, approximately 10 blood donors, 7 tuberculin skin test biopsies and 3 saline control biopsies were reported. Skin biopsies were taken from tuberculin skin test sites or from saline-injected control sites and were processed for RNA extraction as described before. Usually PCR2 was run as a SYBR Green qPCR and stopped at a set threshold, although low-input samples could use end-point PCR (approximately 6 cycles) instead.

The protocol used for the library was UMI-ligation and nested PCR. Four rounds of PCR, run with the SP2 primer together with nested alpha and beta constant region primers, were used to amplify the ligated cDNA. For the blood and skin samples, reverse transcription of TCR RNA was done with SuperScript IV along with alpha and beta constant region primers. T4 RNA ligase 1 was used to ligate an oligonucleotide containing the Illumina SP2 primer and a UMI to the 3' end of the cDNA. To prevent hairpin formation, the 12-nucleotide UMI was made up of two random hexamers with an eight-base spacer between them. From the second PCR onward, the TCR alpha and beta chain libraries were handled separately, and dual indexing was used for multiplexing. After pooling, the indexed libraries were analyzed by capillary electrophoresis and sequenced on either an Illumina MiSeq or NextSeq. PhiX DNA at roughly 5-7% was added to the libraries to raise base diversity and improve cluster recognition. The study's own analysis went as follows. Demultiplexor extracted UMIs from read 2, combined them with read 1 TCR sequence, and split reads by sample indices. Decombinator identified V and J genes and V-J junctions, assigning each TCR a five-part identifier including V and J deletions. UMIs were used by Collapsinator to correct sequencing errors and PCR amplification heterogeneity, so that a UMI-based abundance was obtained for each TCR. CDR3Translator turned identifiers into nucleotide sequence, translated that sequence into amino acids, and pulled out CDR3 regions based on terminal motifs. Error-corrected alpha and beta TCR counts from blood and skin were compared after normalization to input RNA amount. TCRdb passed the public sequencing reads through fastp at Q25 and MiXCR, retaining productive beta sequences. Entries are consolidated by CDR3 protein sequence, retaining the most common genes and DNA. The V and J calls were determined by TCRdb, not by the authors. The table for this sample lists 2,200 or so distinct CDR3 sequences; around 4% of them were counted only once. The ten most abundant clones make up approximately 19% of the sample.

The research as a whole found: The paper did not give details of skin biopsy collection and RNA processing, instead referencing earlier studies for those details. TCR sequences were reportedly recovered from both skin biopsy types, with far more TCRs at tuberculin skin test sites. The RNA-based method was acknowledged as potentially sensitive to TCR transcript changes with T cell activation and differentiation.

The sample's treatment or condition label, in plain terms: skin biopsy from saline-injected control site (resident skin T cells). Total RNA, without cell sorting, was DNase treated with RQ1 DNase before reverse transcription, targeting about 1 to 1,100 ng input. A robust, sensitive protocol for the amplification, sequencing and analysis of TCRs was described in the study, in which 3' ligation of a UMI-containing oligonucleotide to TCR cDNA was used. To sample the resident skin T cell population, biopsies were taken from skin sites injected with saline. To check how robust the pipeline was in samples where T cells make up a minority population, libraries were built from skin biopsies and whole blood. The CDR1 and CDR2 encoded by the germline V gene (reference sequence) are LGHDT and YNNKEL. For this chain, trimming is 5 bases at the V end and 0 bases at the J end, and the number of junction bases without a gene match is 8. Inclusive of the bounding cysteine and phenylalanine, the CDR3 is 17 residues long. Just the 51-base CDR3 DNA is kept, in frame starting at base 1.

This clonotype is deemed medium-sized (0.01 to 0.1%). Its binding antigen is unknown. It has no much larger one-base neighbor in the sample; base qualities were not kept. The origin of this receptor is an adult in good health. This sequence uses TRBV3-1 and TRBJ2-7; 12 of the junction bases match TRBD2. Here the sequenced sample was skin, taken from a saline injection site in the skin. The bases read TGTGCCAGCAGCTCCCGGACTAGCGGGACCCTCTCCTACGAGCAGTACTTC. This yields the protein CASSSRTSGTLSYEQYF.